The sequence of this T cell receptor beta chain was determined in a study of OX40 agonist ivuxolimab in advanced cancers. Across the study: Across the patients, intravenous ivuxolimab was delivered every 2 weeks at 0.01 to 10 mg/kg. Whole-study findings and limits: Also present in some nonresponders was a low level of normalized T-cell clonal expansion. CD4+ and CD8+ blood T cells expanded clonally by week 6 at 0.1 to 3.0 mg/kg.

Data came from immunoSEQ multiplex PCR; TCRdb stores just in-frame clones and leaves some out. The sample lists 50,000 to 70,000 clones; around 84% were seen once. Germline V gene lookup returns CDR1 SNHLY and CDR2 FYNNEI. CDR3 length: 11 amino acids. Trimming took 2 bases from V and 15 from J, leaving 11 bases between them. The sampling schedule covered blood at baseline, cycle 4 day 1, and cycle 7 day 1. Notes on this clone: Its antigen is unknown.

V is TRBV2 and J is TRBJ1-3; D is perhaps TRBD1 (6 bases). The input for sequencing was CD4+ or CD8+ T cells sorted from blood, taken in a trial of the OX40 agonist ivuxolimab. The sequence was obtained from an adult with an advanced solid tumor such as melanoma, head and neck, liver or kidney cancer. DNA of the CDR3: TGTGCCAGCAGTGAATACAGGGTGGCATATTTT. Amino acid sequence: CASSEYRVAYF.